The TCR beta chain under discussion was sequenced for a study of cytomegalovirus exposure and HLA in healthy donors. Separation from the 666-subject first cohort characterized the roughly 130-subject validation cohort, to which the donors belonged. Only in-frame clones appear in the TCRdb table, and some are missing; sequencing was by immunoSEQ multiplex PCR. The top ten clones hold around 12% of a sample with approximately 230,000 clones, roughly 84% of them seen once. Germline V gene lookup returns CDR1 SGHRS and CDR2 YFSETQ. There are 22 residues in the CDR3. The trim removed 4 bases at V and 0 bases at J, leaving 24 bases unmatched.

The chain recombines TRBV5-1 with TRBJ2-1; 8 nucleotides line up with TRBD2. The TCR originated in a man aged 18-30 years in good health and CMV-seropositive. Sequenced: PBMCs. The CDR3 DNA is TGCGCCAGCAGCCCGGCCCGCCCAGGGAGGGGCCCGGGAGGGTACTCCTACAATGAGCAGTTCTTC. As protein: CASSPARPGRGPGGYSYNEQFF.